The rows below give T cell receptor beta chains drawn from one sample of a study of cytomegalovirus exposure and HLA in healthy donors. Assay: immunoSEQ multiplex PCR; the TCRdb copy retains only in-frame clones and omits some. The sample has about 230,000 clones, around 80% seen once. The sequencing input was PBMCs. These receptors were collected from a boy aged 10-17 years in good health and CMV-seronegative. CDR3s leave out the opening cysteine and the closing phenylalanine or tryptophan. The D gene is left open where the match is weak.

cdr3_aa v_call d_call j_call
ASSSPLRGVNEQY TRBV7-9 TRBD2 TRBJ2-7
ASSQDLPGLGTPGIIGGYT TRBV14 - TRBJ1-2
SGGEGQENEKLF TRBV29-1 - TRBJ1-4
ASSPSTGDNQPQH TRBV2 TRBD1 TRBJ1-5
ASSLRASGGATDTQY TRBV7-6 TRBD2 TRBJ2-3
SVARDTGGTEAF TRBV29-1 - TRBJ1-1
ASSQDGTRDNEQF TRBV4-2 TRBD2 TRBJ2-1
ASSSWAGTDTGELF TRBV11-3 - TRBJ2-2
AWSGQGLGSSEQY TRBV30 - TRBJ2-7
ASSWQADEKLF TRBV4-2 - TRBJ1-4
ASSQIGDSLYGYT TRBV2 TRBD1 TRBJ1-2
ASSLSRYEQY TRBV7-2 - TRBJ2-7
ASSFETGTYEQY TRBV6-5 - TRBJ2-7
ASSWTGPTDTQY TRBV27 TRBD1 TRBJ2-3
ASSLGGVAKNIQY TRBV5-4 - TRBJ2-4
ASSLMGQMGGYT TRBV28 TRBD1 TRBJ1-2
ASSVIAGGIGELF TRBV9 TRBD2 TRBJ2-2
ASSQVGTGVGYT TRBV4-1 TRBD1 TRBJ1-2
ASSLVSEAF TRBV11-2 - TRBJ1-1
ATIGGRGTSREQY TRBV2 TRBD2 TRBJ2-7
SSREGDYGYT TRBV29-1 - TRBJ1-2
ASSARGGGGYGYT TRBV19 - TRBJ1-2